This T cell receptor beta chain was captured by sequencing in a study of cytomegalovirus exposure and HLA in healthy donors. General study findings and limits: Reports indicate that TCR beta sequences accurately predicted the HLA-A and HLA-B alleles of most subjects. Roughly uniform sequencing depth across donors was assumed, possibly incorrectly.

The study ran its PCR with 60 Vbeta and 13 Jbeta primers. Methods used by the authors: Counted up in a later analysis, unique TCR beta chains came to approximately 77 million, with 9.5 million to 13 million shared. The data were produced by immunoSEQ multiplex PCR, yet TCRdb's version contains in-frame clones alone and is incomplete. The V and J calls and clone size come from that table; D and trimming were worked out from the DNA. The sample includes 85,000 to 130,000 clones, over 60% seen only once; the top ten take under 6.5%. Concerning this clone itself: Antigen: not known.

Sequenced material: PBMCs. The sequence derives from a man aged 55 to 70 in good health and CMV-seropositive.

CDR3 nucleotide sequence: TGTGCCAGCAGCCCCAGATCTAACAGGGGCCAAGAGACCCAGTACTTC. Protein sequence: CASSPRSNRGQETQYF. This chain connects TRBV9 to TRBJ2-5, with 7 bases matching TRBD1. Trimming cost V 4 bases and J 1 base; bases outside gene matches: 10. The CDR3 runs to 16 residues. Germline V lookup: CDR1 SGDLS, CDR2 YYNGEE.